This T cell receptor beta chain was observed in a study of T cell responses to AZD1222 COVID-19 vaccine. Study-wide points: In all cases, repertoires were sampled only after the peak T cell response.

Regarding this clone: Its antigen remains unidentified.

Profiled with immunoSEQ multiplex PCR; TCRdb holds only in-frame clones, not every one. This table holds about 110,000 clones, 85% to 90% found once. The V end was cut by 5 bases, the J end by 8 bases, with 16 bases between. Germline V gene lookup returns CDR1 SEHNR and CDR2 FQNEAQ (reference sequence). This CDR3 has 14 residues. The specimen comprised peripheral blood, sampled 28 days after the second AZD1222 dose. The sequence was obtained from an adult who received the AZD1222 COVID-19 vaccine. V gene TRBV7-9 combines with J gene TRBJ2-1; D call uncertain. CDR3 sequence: CASSKDPRNDEQFF. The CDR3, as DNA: TGTGCCAGCAGCAAGGACCCACGAAACGATGAGCAGTTCTTC.